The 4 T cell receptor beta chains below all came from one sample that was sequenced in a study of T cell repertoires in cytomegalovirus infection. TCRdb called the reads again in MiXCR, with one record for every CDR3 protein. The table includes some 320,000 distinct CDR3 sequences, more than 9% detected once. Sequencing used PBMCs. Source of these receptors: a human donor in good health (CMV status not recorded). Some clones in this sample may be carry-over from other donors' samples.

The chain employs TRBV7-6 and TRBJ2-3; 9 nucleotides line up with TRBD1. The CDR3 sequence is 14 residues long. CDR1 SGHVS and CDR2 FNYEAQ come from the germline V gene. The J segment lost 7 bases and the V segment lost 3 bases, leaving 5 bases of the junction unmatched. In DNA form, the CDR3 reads TGTGCCAGCAGCTTGGGACAGGGACGAAATACGCAGTATTTT. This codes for CASSLGQGRNTQYF.

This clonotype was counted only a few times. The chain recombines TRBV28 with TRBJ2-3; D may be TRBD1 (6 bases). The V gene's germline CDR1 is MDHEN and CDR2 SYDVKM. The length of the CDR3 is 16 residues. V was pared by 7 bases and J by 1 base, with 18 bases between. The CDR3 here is CASNPSAAGGTDTQYF. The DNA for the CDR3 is TGTGCCAGCAACCCCTCCGCGGCAGGGGGCACAGATACGCAGTATTTT.

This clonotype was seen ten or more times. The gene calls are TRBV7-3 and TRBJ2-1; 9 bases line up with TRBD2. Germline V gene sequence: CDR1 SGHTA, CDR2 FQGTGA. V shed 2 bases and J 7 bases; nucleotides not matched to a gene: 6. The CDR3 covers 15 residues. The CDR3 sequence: CASSLRRGGQNEQFF. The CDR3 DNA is TGTGCCAGCAGCTTACGGCGGGGGGGCCAAAATGAGCAGTTCTTC.

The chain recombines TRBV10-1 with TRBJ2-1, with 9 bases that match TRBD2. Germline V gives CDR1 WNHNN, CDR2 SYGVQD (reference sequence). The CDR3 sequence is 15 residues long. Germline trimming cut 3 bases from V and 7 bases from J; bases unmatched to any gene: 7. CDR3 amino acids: CASSDWREGRNEQFF. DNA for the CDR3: TGCGCCAGCAGTGACTGGCGGGAGGGTCGAAATGAGCAGTTCTTC.